This TCR beta chain is drawn from a study of tumor-infiltrating lymphocytes in glioblastoma multiforme (dated by TCRdb to the late 2010s). Regarding the research as a whole: To find out whether intratumoral genomic heterogeneity fosters TIL diversity, the study jointly investigated somatic mutations, TIL diversity and immune response activity.

TCRB libraries were constructed from RNA through three rounds of nested multiplex PCR following a modified ARM-PCR protocol with multiple V-beta primers and a C-beta primer. TCRB-specific cDNA was synthesized from 0.5 ug total RNA with ProtoScript II Reverse Transcriptase and a C-beta primer. The description of the TCRB libraries did not mention any unique molecular identifiers. In the third PCR, barcodes and adapters were added over roughly 25 cycles with Deep VentR (exo-) polymerase, and the 250-500 bp bands were then gel purified. TCRB libraries were sequenced with 250 bp paired-end reads on an Illumina HiSeq 2500. The authors processed their data as follows. The reads were cleaned with Trimmomatic, merged with FLASH and assigned V, D and J segments with MiGEC before being analyzed in VDJtools. Repertoire diversity was quantified with the Shannon-Wiener diversity index calculated using VDJtools. In TCRdb, the public reads were trimmed at Q25 with fastp and aligned with MiXCR, with productive beta chains retained. Rows are combined by CDR3 protein, so each entry shows the most common genes and DNA. What appears here as the V and J calls and clone size reflects TCRdb's work, not the paper's. The sample table contains approximately 20,000 distinct CDR3 sequences; only one count was recorded for about two thirds of them. The ten largest clones take up about 18% of the sample.

Total RNA was isolated from peripheral blood mononuclear cells with TRIzol reagent and was purified using the RNeasy kit. Every RNA sample had an OD 260/280 ratio above 1.9 and an RNA integrity number above 6.5. Details on this clonotype: Its antigen remains undetermined. The junction differs from germline at one of its ends, possibly a read error.

What the research found in general, with its limitations: The authors noted that sorting T cells into functional subsets, which was not done in the study, would be a future improvement. Generalizability was limited because only one glioblastoma patient was included in the TCR and somatic mutation analysis. RNA-based TCR sequencing may distort clone frequencies because T cells carry unequal numbers of TCR transcripts.

The germline V gene yields SQVTM for CDR1 and ANQGSEA for CDR2. From the cysteine up to the phenylalanine, the CDR3 has a length of 12 residues. Just the 36-base CDR3 DNA is kept, in frame starting at base 1. The chain is made from TRBV29-1 and TRBJ2-5; the D segment could be TRBD2, given 5 matching bases. This clonotype was sampled from a male donor with glioblastoma. Specimen: peripheral blood. The DNA reads as follows: TGCAGTGTTGACGAGGGTTCGGAGATCCAGTACTTC. It codes for CSVDEGSEIQYF.